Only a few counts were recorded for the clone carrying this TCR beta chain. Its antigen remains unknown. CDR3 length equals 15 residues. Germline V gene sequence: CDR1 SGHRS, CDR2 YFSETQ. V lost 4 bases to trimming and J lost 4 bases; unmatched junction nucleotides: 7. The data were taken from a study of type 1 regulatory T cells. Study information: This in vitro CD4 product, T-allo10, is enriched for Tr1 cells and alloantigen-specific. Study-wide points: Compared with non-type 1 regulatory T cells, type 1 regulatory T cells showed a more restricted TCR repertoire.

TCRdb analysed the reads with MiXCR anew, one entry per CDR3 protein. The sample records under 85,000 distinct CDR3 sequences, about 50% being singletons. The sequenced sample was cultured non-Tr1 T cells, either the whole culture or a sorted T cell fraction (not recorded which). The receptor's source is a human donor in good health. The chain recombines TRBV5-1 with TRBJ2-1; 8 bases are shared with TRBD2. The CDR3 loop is CASSAISGAYNEQFF. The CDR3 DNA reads TGCGCCAGCAGCGCGATTAGCGGGGCATACAATGAGCAGTTCTTC.